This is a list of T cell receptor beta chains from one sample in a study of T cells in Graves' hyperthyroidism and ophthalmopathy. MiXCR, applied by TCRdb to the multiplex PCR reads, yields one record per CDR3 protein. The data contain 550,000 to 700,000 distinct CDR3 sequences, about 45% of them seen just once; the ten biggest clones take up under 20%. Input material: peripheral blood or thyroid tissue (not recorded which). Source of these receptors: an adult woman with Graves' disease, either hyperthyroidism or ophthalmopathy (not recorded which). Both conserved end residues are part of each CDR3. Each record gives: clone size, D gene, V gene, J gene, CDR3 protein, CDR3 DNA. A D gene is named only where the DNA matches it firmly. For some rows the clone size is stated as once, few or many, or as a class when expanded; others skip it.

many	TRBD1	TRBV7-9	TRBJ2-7	CASSLDRADEQYF	TGTGCCAGCAGCTTGGACAGGGCGGACGAGCAGTACTTC
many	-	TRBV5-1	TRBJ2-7	CASSFGRTYEQYF	TGCGCCAGCAGCTTTGGGAGGACCTACGAGCAGTACTTC
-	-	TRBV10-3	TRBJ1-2	CAISEGGFGYGYTF	TGTGCCATCAGTGAAGGCGGGTTCGGCTATGGCTACACCTTC
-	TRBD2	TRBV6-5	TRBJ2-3	CASSYKAGVPTDTQYF	TGTGCCAGCAGTTACAAAGCGGGAGTCCCCACAGATACGCAGTATTTT
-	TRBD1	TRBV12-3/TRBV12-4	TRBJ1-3	CASSDRVGSGNTIYF	TGTGCCAGCAGTGACAGGGTAGGGTCTGGAAACACCATATATTTT
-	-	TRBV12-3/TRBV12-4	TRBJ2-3	CASSPLTGRINTDTQYF	TGTGCCAGCAGTCCCCTTACAGGGAGGATAAACACAGATACGCAGTATTTT
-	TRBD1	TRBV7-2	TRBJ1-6	CASTRMGIRGLDSPLHF	TGTGCCAGCACCCGGATGGGAATTAGGGGGCTGGATTCACCCCTCCACTTT
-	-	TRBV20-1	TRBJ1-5	CSAPPVGTGNQPQHF	TGCAGTGCTCCTCCCGTTGGAACCGGCAATCAGCCCCAGCATTTT
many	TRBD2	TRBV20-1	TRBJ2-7	CSAVTSGRASEQYF	TGCAGTGCTGTTACTAGCGGGAGGGCCTCCGAGCAGTACTTC
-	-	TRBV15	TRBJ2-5	CATSRGSLGTLETQYF	TGTGCCACCAGCAGAGGCAGTCTGGGTACCTTGGAGACCCAGTACTTC
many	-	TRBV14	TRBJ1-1	CASSQVMNTEAFF	TGTGCCAGCAGCCAAGTTATGAACACTGAAGCTTTCTTT
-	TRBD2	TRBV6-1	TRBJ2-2	CASKRLAGGHPGELFF	TGTGCCAGCAAAAGACTAGCGGGAGGGCACCCCGGGGAGCTGTTTTTT
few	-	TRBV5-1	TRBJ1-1	CASSPEDSIFEAFF	TGCGCCAGCAGCCCCGAGGACAGCATATTTGAAGCTTTCTTT
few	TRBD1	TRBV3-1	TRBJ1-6	CASSPSGTARSSYNSPLHF	TGTGCCAGCAGCCCCTCCGGGACAGCGAGAAGCTCCTATAATTCACCCCTCCACTTT
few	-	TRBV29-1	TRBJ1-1	CSVKDRTNTEAFF	TGCAGCGTTAAAGACAGGACGAACACTGAAGCTTTCTTT
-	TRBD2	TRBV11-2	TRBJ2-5	CASSLILGGPYEQYQETQYF	TGTGCCAGCAGCTTGATCCTGGGAGGGCCCTACGAGCAGTACCAAGAGACCCAGTACTTC
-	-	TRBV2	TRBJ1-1	CASFRADTEAFF	TGTGCCAGCTTTAGGGCGGACACTGAAGCTTTCTTT
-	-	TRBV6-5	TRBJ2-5	CASSRDIQGNQPQYF	TGTGCCAGCAGTCGGGACATCCAGGGCAATCAGCCCCAGTACTTC
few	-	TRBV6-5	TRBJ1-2	CASSPKRQAGYGYTF	TGTGCCAGCAGTCCAAAAAGACAAGCCGGGTATGGCTACACCTTC
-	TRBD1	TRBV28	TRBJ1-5	CASSLRQGLDQPQHF	TGTGCCAGCAGTTTACGACAGGGTTTAGATCAGCCCCAGCATTTT
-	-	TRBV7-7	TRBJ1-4	CASSLGLAGMKGEKLFF	TGTGCTAGCAGCTTAGGGCTAGCGGGAATGAAGGGTGAAAAACTGTTTTTT
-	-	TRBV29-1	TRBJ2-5	CSVAHQETQYF	TGCAGCGTTGCACACCAAGAGACCCAGTACTTC
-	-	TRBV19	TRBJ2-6	CASSTSPTRGYSGANVLTF	TGTGCCAGTAGTACGTCCCCAACTAGGGGGTACTCTGGGGCCAACGTCCTGACTTTC
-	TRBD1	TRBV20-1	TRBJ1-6	CSAMDRVDNSPLHF	TGCAGTGCGATGGACAGGGTGGATAATTCACCCCTCCACTTT
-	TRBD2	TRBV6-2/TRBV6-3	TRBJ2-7	CASSLASGRVTYEQYF	TGTGCCAGCAGCTTGGCAAGCGGGAGGGTTACCTACGAGCAGTACTTC
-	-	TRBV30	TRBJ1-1	CALESPGTLGTEAFF	TGTGCCCTGGAAAGCCCCGGGACATTGGGCACTGAAGCTTTCTTT
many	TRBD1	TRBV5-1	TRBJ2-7	CASSLTPDRAYEQYF	TGCGCCAGCAGCCTTACCCCCGACAGGGCCTACGAGCAGTACTTC
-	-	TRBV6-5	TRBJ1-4	CASSESQTGADEKLFF	TGTGCCAGCAGTGAATCGCAGACAGGAGCCGATGAAAAACTGTTTTTT
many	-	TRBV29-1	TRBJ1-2	CSVGGDNYGYTF	TGCAGCGTCGGGGGCGATAACTATGGCTACACCTTC
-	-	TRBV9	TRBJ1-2	CASSVGWASIYGYTF	TGTGCCAGCAGCGTAGGGTGGGCCTCAATATATGGCTACACCTTC
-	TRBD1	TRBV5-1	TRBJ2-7	CASSAETGVEQYF	TGCGCCAGCAGCGCCGAGACAGGGGTCGAGCAGTACTTC
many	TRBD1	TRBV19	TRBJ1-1	CASSRPGQGHTEAFF	TGTGCCAGTAGTAGGCCCGGACAGGGGCACACTGAAGCTTTCTTT
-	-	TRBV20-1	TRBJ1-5	CSARASADQPQHF	TGCAGTGCCCGGGCCTCCGCTGATCAGCCCCAGCATTTT
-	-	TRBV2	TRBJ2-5	CASRAALPEGRETQYF	TGTGCCAGCAGGGCAGCGCTTCCGGAGGGACGAGAGACCCAGTACTTC
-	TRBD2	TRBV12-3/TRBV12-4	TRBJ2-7	CASRPGGGHEQYF	TGTGCCAGCCGACCCGGGGGAGGGCACGAGCAGTACTTC
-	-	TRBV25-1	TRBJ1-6	CACSARDPRTGDNSPLHF	-
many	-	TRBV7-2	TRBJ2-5	CASSSRGWQSRETQYF	TGTGCCAGCAGCTCCAGGGGATGGCAGTCTCGAGAGACCCAGTACTTC
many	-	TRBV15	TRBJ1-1	CATSRAESNTEAFF	TGTGCCACCAGCAGAGCCGAGAGCAACACTGAAGCTTTCTTT
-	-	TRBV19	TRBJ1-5	CASSPFEDRNQPQHF	TGTGCCAGTAGCCCATTTGAGGACCGGAATCAGCCCCAGCATTTT
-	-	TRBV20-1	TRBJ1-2	CSAFSSGGEGYTF	TGCAGTGCTTTTTCCTCGGGGGGCGAGGGCTACACCTTC
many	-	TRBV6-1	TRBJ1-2	CASRGAAGGYTF	TGTGCCAGCCGAGGGGCCGCCGGTGGCTACACCTTC
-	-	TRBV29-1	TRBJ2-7	CSGMDTYYEQYF	TGCAGCGGCATGGACACCTACTACGAGCAGTACTTC
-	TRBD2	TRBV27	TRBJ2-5	CASSSSGWETQYF	TGTGCCAGCTCAAGTAGCGGGTGGGAGACCCAGTACTTC
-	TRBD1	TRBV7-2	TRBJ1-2	CASSLAGGWYGYTF	TGTGCCAGCAGCTTAGCAGGGGGCTGGTATGGCTACACCTTC
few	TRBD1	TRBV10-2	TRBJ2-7	CASSDATGTGRYEQYF	TGCGCCAGCAGTGACGCAACCGGGACAGGGCGCTACGAGCAGTACTTC
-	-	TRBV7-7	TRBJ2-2	CACSFGTANTGELFF	TGTGCTTGCAGCTTCGGGACCGCGAACACCGGGGAGCTGTTTTTT
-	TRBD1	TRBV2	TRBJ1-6	CASTLDRAGGNSPLHF	TGTGCCAGCACCCTCGACAGGGCCGGGGGGAATTCACCCCTCCACTTT
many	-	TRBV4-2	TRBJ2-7	CASSHPAREQYF	TGTGCCAGCAGCCACCCGGCTCGGGAGCAGTACTTC
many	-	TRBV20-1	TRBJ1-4	CSARGGDEKLFF	TGCAGTGCAAGAGGGGGGGATGAAAAACTGTTTTTT
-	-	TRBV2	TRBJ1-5	CASSFYICSATDRARNQPQHF	-